These 7 T cell receptor beta chains originate from one sample sequenced in a study of shared clonotypes between healthy human individuals. Method: immunoSEQ multiplex PCR; TCRdb's copy keeps in-frame clones and lacks some. Of fewer than 650,000 clones listed, about three quarters are singletons. The sequenced sample was PBMCs. The receptors were sampled from a woman in her 40s in good health. Some clones in this sample may be carry-over from other donors' samples.

This clone was counted once. The chain links TRBV7-2 to TRBJ2-1; D is unclear. Trimming cost V 5 bases and J 7 bases, with 12 bases left between them. The CDR3 runs to 13 residues. CDR1 and CDR2 from the germline V gene are SGHTA and FQGNSA. The CDR3 nucleotides are TGTGCCAGCAGCCTCGGCGTTAATAATGAGCAGTTCTTC. Translated: CASSLGVNNEQFF.

This clone turned up a few times. The V and J genes are TRBV7-2 and TRBJ2-5; TRBD1 might be the D (6 bases). This CDR3 has 16 residues. Looked up from germline, CDR1 is SGHTA and CDR2 is FQGNSA. V was trimmed by 1 base and J by 7 bases, leaving 19 bases between them. CDR3 sequence reads: CASSLVFGQSFTTQYF. CDR3 bases: TGTGCCAGCAGCTTAGTATTTGGACAGAGCTTCACGACCCAGTACTTC. The full variable domain, completed using reference TRBV7-2 and TRBJ2-5, is GAGVSQSPSNKVTEKGKDVELRCDPISGHTALYWYRQSLGQGLEFLIYFQGNSAPDKSGLPSDRFSAERTGGSVSTLTIQRTQQEDSAVYLCASSLVFGQSFTTQYFGPGTRLLVL.

J is TRBJ2-3 and V is TRBV11-2; D gene uncertain. Trimming pared 1 base from V and 0 bases from J, leaving 14 bases between. The CDR3 loop spans 17 amino acids. Germline V lookup: CDR1 SGHAT, CDR2 FQNNGV. DNA of the CDR3: TGTGCCAGCAGCTTAGGGTTGTTTGCGGACAGCACAGATACGCAGTATTTT. Protein: CASSLGLFADSTDTQYF.

The V gene is TRBV27, the J gene TRBJ1-4; possible D gene TRBD1, 6 bases. This CDR3 is built from 16 residues. Germline V gene lookup returns CDR1 MNHEY and CDR2 SMNVEV (reference sequence). V dropped 5 bases and J dropped 0 bases, with 13 bases sitting between them. The CDR3 spells CASSPWTVPTNEKLFF. In DNA, the CDR3 is TGTGCCAGCAGTCCCTGGACAGTGCCAACTAATGAAAAACTGTTTTTT.

The gene calls are TRBV5-3 and TRBJ2-7; 11 nucleotides line up with TRBD2. TRBV5-3 is reported as an ORF; its role is uncertain. The CDR3 totals 15 residues. V dropped 2 bases and J dropped 4; count of bases not matched to a gene: 5. In DNA, the CDR3 is TGTGCCAGAAGCTTAAAGACTAGCGGGAATTACGAGCAGTACTTC. This translates into CARSLKTSGNYEQYF.

This rearrangement joins TRBV28 to TRBJ1-5; D possibly corresponds to TRBD1 (6 bases). The length of the CDR3 is 14 residues. Trimming removed 8 bases from V and 2 bases from J, with 13 bases in between. Germline V gene lookup returns CDR1 MDHEN and CDR2 SYDVKM. CDR3 loop: CASGGVPGNQPQHF. The CDR3 nucleotides read TGTGCCAGCGGGGGCGTTCCGGGCAATCAGCCCCAGCATTTT.

The J gene is TRBJ1-5, the V gene TRBV10-3; D remains ambiguous. Trimming removed 6 bases from V and 3 bases from J, with 12 bases in between. Germline V gene data show CDR1 as ENHRY and CDR2 as SYGVKD. CDR3 length: 14 amino acids. CDR3 region: CAISPDGYNQPQHF. CDR3 nucleotides: TGTGCCATCAGCCCGGACGGCTACAATCAGCCCCAGCATTTT.